The 5 T cell receptor beta chains below all came from one sample that was sequenced in a study of control samples from healthy donors and cancer patients. Profiled with immunoSEQ multiplex PCR; TCRdb holds only in-frame clones, not every one. The table lists about 190,000 clones, about 89% of them singletons. The sample comprised blood. Every receptor here comes from a man younger than 45 in good health.

The rearrangement joins TRBV6-5 to TRBJ2-7; 12 nucleotides agree with TRBD1. With 7 bases clipped from V and 7 bases from J, the junction kept 8 bases outside the gene matches. This CDR3 has 14 amino acids. Germline values: CDR1 MNHEY, CDR2 SVGAGI. The CDR3 protein is CASTPGTGGREQYF. The CDR3, as DNA: TGTGCCAGCACCCCCGGGACAGGGGGCAGGGAGCAGTACTTC.

This chain joins TRBV5-1 and TRBJ2-7, with TRBD2 identical over 7 bases. This CDR3 has 19 residues. V shed 0 bases and J 0 bases; nucleotides not matched to a gene: 15. Germline CDR1 is SGHRS and CDR2 is YFSETQ. CDR3 sequence (DNA): TGCGCCAGCAGCTTGGCCATCTTCGGGGTAGCGGGCAACTCCTACGAGCAGTACTTC. Its translation is CASSLAIFGVAGNSYEQYF. Variable domain in full (rest from reference TRBV5-1 and TRBJ2-7): KAGVTQTPRYLIKTRGQQVTLSCSPISGHRSVSWYQQTPGQGLQFLFEYFSETQRNKGNFPGRFSGRQFSNSRSEMNVSTLELGDSALYLCASSLAIFGVAGNSYEQYFGPGTRLTVT.

This clone was seen a single time. J is TRBJ1-4 and V is TRBV14; D remains ambiguous. CDR3 length equals 13 residues. Trimming cost V 3 bases and J 8 bases, with 10 bases left between them. Germline assignment: CDR1 SGHDN and CDR2 FVKESK. CDR3 DNA sequence: TGTGCCAGCAGCCATAAGTCGGCAGAAAAACTGTTTTTT. It is translated as CASSHKSAEKLFF.

The chain is built from TRBV7-9 and TRBJ1-5; D is ambiguous. The CDR3 consists of 13 residues. Trimming stripped 1 base from V and 3 bases from J, with 4 bases between. Germline CDR1 is SEHNR and CDR2 is FQNEAQ (reference sequence). CDR3 amino acids: CASSLGPNQPQHF. The CDR3 DNA reads TGTGCCAGCAGCTTAGGCCCCAATCAGCCCCAGCATTTT.

On this clone itself: Relative to the germline gene, one junction end is altered; a read error may explain this. Here the CDR3 reads CASSLGGVQGDF. CDR3 bases: TGTGCCAGCAGTTTGGGCGGGGTCCAAGGGGACTTC. The chain joins TRBV12-3 or TRBV12-4 to TRBJ2-7; tentatively, D is TRBD2 (6 bases). The CDR3 is made up of 12 amino acids.